These 21 T cell receptor beta chains were sequenced from one sample in a study of T cells in localized non-small cell lung cancer. Using immunoSEQ multiplex PCR, the repertoire was profiled, and TCRdb retains in-frame clones only, with some absent. The sample holds under 35,000 clones, around 80% seen once. The input for sequencing was peripheral blood, taken before any cancer treatment. The receptor set was obtained from a male donor aged 60 or over with stage II squamous cell lung carcinoma.

The chain uses TRBV25-1 and TRBJ1-1, with D maybe TRBD1 (5 bases). The CDR3 consists of 12 residues. Trimming cost V 7 bases and J 11 bases, with 17 bases left between them. Per the germline V gene, CDR1 is MGHDK and CDR2 is SYGVNS. The chain's CDR3 is CASTLGPGNAFF. CDR3 in DNA: TGTGCCAGCACCCTAGGACCAGGGAACGCTTTCTTT.

The chain has TRBV25-1 and TRBJ2-1, with TRBD2 matching over 12 bases. CDR3 size: 14 residues. V was clipped by 10 bases and J by 9 bases; unmatched bases: 10. Germline V gene lookup returns CDR1 MGHDK and CDR2 SYGVNS. In nucleotides, the CDR3 is TGTGCCACCTCCTCTAGCGGGAGGGGAAGTGAGCAGTTCTTC. It yields the protein CATSSSGRGSEQFF.

The chain carries TRBV27 and TRBJ1-1; D perhaps matches TRBD1 (6 bases). The germline V gene encodes CDR1 MNHEY and CDR2 SMNVEV (reference sequence). Trimming pared 5 bases from V and 8 bases from J, leaving 15 bases between. This CDR3 is built from 13 residues. The CDR3 region is CASSARDTREAFF. The CDR3 region has the DNA TGTGCCAGCAGTGCCCGGGACACCAGAGAAGCTTTCTTT.

The chain couples TRBV7-6 to TRBJ2-1; possibly TRBD1 for D (5 bases). V was cut by 6 bases and J by 6 bases, with 18 bases left in between. The CDR3 runs to 15 residues. CDR1 and CDR2 (germline): SGHVS, FNYEAQ. The CDR3 here is CASSFDQGVGNEQFF. In DNA, the CDR3 is TGTGCCAGCAGTTTCGACCAAGGGGTGGGCAATGAGCAGTTCTTC.

This clone has just a few counts. The rearrangement joins TRBV27 to TRBJ2-2; D is ambiguous. The CDR3 sequence is 15 residues long. V lost 3 bases and J 1 base, leaving 9 bases between the germline ends. Germline values: CDR1 MNHEY, CDR2 SMNVEV (reference sequence). The CDR3 loop reads CASSLRTENTGELFF. The CDR3, as DNA: TGTGCCAGCAGTTTGAGGACGGAGAACACCGGGGAGCTGTTTTTT.

V and J are TRBV19 and TRBJ1-1; D remains unclear. Germline loops: CDR1 LNHDA, CDR2 SQIVND (reference sequence). Trimming took off 9 bases at V and 0 bases at J, with 14 bases between the two ends. CDR3 length: 14 amino acids. The CDR3 coding sequence is TGTGCCAGCTCCCTTACCCACATGAACACTGAAGCTTTCTTT. Its translation: CASSLTHMNTEAFF. The complete variable domain, with remaining parts taken from reference TRBV19 and TRBJ1-1, reads DGGITQSPKYLFRKEGQNVTLSCEQNLNHDAMYWYRQDPGQGLRLIYYSQIVNDFQKGDIAEGYSVSREKKESFPLTVTSAQKNPTAFYLCASSLTHMNTEAFFGQGTRLTVV.

With respect to this clone: Relative to the germline gene, one junction end is altered; a read error may explain this. This sample includes further DNA sequences coding for the same CDR3. The rearrangement joins TRBV5-1 to TRBJ2-6, with D tentatively TRBD1 (7 bases). The CDR3 is 18 residues long. Germline CDR1 is SGHRS and CDR2 is YFSETQ. The DNA of the CDR3 is TGCGCCAGCAGCTTGGCCGGGGACAGTATCTCGGGGGCCAACGTCCTGACTTTT. Encoded protein: CASSLAGDSISGANVLTF.

The genes are TRBV29-1 and TRBJ2-7, with unresolved D. Per germline, CDR1 SQVTM and CDR2 ANQGSEA. V lost 1 base and J 3 bases, leaving 16 bases between the germline ends. This CDR3 comprises 15 residues. The CDR3 loop is CSVEVELIIFYEQYF. The CDR3 DNA reads as TGCAGCGTTGAAGTAGAACTTATTATATTCTACGAGCAGTACTTC.

V usage is TRBV18 and J usage is TRBJ1-1; no clear D. This CDR3 is built from 13 residues. Germline assignment: CDR1 KGHSH and CDR2 LQKENI. V lost 3 bases and J lost 6, with 11 bases in between. This chain's CDR3 is CASSPRTPAEAFF. The CDR3, as DNA: TGTGCCAGCTCACCTCGCACCCCGGCTGAAGCTTTCTTT.

J is TRBJ1-2 and V is TRBV18; D unresolved. Trimming took 0 bases from V and 1 from J, leaving 9 bases between them. This CDR3 comprises 15 residues. Germline V gene data show CDR1 as KGHSH and CDR2 as LQKENI. The CDR3: CASSPPSRVNYGYTF. CDR3 nucleotide sequence: TGTGCCAGCTCACCACCGAGCCGGGTTAACTATGGCTACACCTTC.

CDR3 bases: TGTGCCAGCAGCTCCGCCAAGGAGCCCCCTGAGCAGTTCTTC. Translating gives CASSSAKEPPEQFF. The rearrangement joins TRBV11-3 to TRBJ2-1; D is unclear. Trimming took off 4 bases at V and 9 bases at J, with 16 bases between the two ends. The V gene's germline CDR1 is SGHNT and CDR2 YENEEA. CDR3 length equals 14 residues.

This chain uses TRBV7-3 with TRBJ1-1; D possibly corresponds to TRBD1 (6 bases). The V gene's germline CDR1 is SGHTA and CDR2 FQGTGA. Trimming stripped 5 bases from V and 1 base from J, with 14 bases between. The CDR3 is made up of 15 amino acids. Here the CDR3 DNA reads TGTGCCAGCAGCCGATCCGCAGGGGAGAACACTGAAGCTTTCTTT. Residues: CASSRSAGENTEAFF.

This clone was seen only a few times. The chain uses TRBV7-2 and TRBJ1-2, with D possibly TRBD1 on 6 matching bases. Germline CDR1 is SGHTA and CDR2 is FQGNSA. This CDR3 is 15 amino acids long. V was pared by 5 bases and J by 4 bases, with 17 bases between. The CDR3, as DNA: TGTGCCAGCAGCCGACCTCCACAGGGAATCTATGGCTACACCTTC. Translated: CASSRPPQGIYGYTF.

This chain joins TRBV9 and TRBJ2-5; the D gene is possibly TRBD2 (5 bases). Trimming took 0 bases from V and 1 from J, leaving 7 bases between them. Germline V gene data show CDR1 as SGDLS and CDR2 as YYNGEE. CDR3 length: 14 amino acids. This CDR3 is CASSVAGVQETQYF. CDR3 DNA: TGTGCCAGCAGCGTAGCCGGGGTCCAAGAGACCCAGTACTTC.

Remarks on this clone: Other DNA sequences within the sample encode an identical CDR3. The rearrangement joins TRBV6-1 to TRBJ1-1, with D hard to call. CDR3 length equals 14 residues. The germline CDR1 and CDR2 sequences are MNHNS and SASEGT. V lost 1 base and J lost 1, with 7 bases in between. The CDR3 DNA follows: TGTGCCAGCAGTGAAGGCGGCTGGAACACTGAAGCTTTCTTT. This gives the protein CASSEGGWNTEAFF.

The chain links TRBV6-1 to TRBJ1-5; 11 bases are a match to TRBD1. The germline gives CDR1 MNHNS, CDR2 SASEGT. CDR3 size: 15 residues. Losses at the gene ends were 4 bases for V and 7 bases for J; bases not matched to a gene: 6. The CDR3 DNA sequence: TGTGCCAGCAGTGCGGACAGGGGGCGAAGACAGCCCCAGCATTTT. This encodes CASSADRGRRQPQHF.

The chain recombines TRBV4-1 with TRBJ2-2; D remains unclear. CDR1 MGHRA and CDR2 YSYEKL come from the germline V gene. V dropped 5 bases and J dropped 0 bases, with 10 bases sitting between them. The CDR3 contains 15 residues. The DNA for the CDR3 is TGCGCCAGCAGCGAAGTGGATTCGAACACCGGGGAGCTGTTTTTT. It encodes CASSEVDSNTGELFF.

The rearrangement links TRBV2 to TRBJ2-7, with D uncertain. This CDR3 spans 13 amino acids. Trimming took off 8 bases at V and 0 bases at J, with 11 bases between the two ends. Germline V gives CDR1 SNHLY, CDR2 FYNNEI. This CDR3 is CASHGRFSYEQYF. DNA for the CDR3: TGTGCCAGCCATGGACGGTTCTCCTACGAGCAGTACTTC.

This clone occurred many times. The chain carries TRBV4-2 and TRBJ2-7; TRBD2 matches at 9 bases. The CDR3 totals 16 residues. The V segment lost 1 base and the J segment 3 bases; nucleotides outside the gene matches: 7. Germline V gene lookup returns CDR1 LGHNA and CDR2 YNFKEQ. The CDR3 spells CASSQGGTSRSYEQYF. The CDR3 nucleotides read TGTGCCAGCAGCCAAGGTGGGACTAGCCGGAGCTACGAGCAGTACTTC.

The chain has TRBV6-6 and TRBJ1-1; D is perhaps TRBD1 (6 bases). The germline CDR1 and CDR2 sequences are MNHNY and SVGAGI (reference sequence). V gave up 0 bases and J gave up 6 bases, with 17 bases separating them. The CDR3 covers 16 residues. The CDR3 is CASSYSRGQEVAEAFF. The CDR3 DNA is TGTGCCAGCAGTTACTCTCGGGGACAAGAGGTGGCTGAAGCTTTCTTT.

In its sample, this clone was seen once. This chain connects TRBV18 to TRBJ2-7, with D uncertain. Per the germline V gene, CDR1 is KGHSH and CDR2 is LQKENI. There are 12 residues in the CDR3. Deletions cut 2 bases from V and 7 bases from J, with 9 bases between. The CDR3 spells CASSPSGEEQYF. Here the CDR3 DNA reads TGTGCCAGCTCACCATCCGGCGAGGAGCAGTACTTC.